The 11 T cell receptor beta chains reported below all come from one sample, sequenced in a study of cytomegalovirus exposure and HLA in healthy donors. 60 Vbeta and 13 Jbeta primers were used in PCR. Libraries were prepared by immunoSEQ multiplex PCR; TCRdb keeps only in-frame clonotypes and omits some of them. The sample includes roughly 70,000 clones, 80% to 90% of them seen just once. Sample: PBMCs. The source of these receptors is a woman aged 25 to 39 in good health and CMV-seropositive.

CDR3 coding DNA: TGCGCCAGCAGCTTGGTCAGGGGCCTAGCGGACAATGAGCAGTTCTTC. It specifies CASSLVRGLADNEQFF. The chain recombines TRBV5-1 with TRBJ2-1; tentatively, D is TRBD2 (7 bases). Trimming took off 0 bases at V and 5 bases at J, with 15 bases between the two ends. The CDR3 has 16 amino acids. The germline CDR1 and CDR2 sequences are SGHRS and YFSETQ.

V is TRBV7-9 and J is TRBJ2-2; 11 bases line up with TRBD2. V was pared by 7 bases and J by 6 bases, with 13 bases of the junction left unmatched. The CDR3 extends over 17 amino acids. CDR1 and CDR2 (germline): SEHNR, FQNEAQ (reference sequence). The DNA of the CDR3 is TGTGCCAGCATCCCCCTCTTGGGACTAGCGGTTGCCGGGGAGCTGTTTTTT. Its protein is CASIPLLGLAVAGELFF. Full variable domain (outside the CDR3, taken from reference TRBV7-9 and TRBJ2-2): DTGVSQNPRHKITKRGQNVTFRCDPISEHNRLYWYRQTLGQGPEFLTYFQNEAQLEKSRLLSDRFSAERPKGSFSTLEIQRTEQGDSAMYLCASIPLLGLAVAGELFFGEGSRLTVL.

V and J are TRBV5-6 and TRBJ2-7; 8 bases match TRBD1. Germline CDR1 reads SGHDT; CDR2 reads YYEEEE. V shed 1 base and J 5 bases; nucleotides not matched to a gene: 8. The CDR3 length is 15 residues. The CDR3 here is CASSLPGQAADEQYF. CDR3 sequence (DNA): TGTGCCAGCAGCTTGCCGGGACAGGCGGCCGACGAGCAGTACTTC.

The chain links TRBV4-1 to TRBJ2-5, with TRBD2 matching over 7 bases. The CDR3 length is 18 residues. Per germline, CDR1 MGHRA and CDR2 YSYEKL. J gave up 4 bases and V 1 base, and 15 bases lay outside the gene matches. DNA for the CDR3: TGCGCCAGCAGCCAAGGTCGGGGCGGGAGAGGTCGGATAGAGACCCAGTACTTC. This codes for CASSQGRGGRGRIETQYF.

The chain recombines TRBV5-1 with TRBJ2-1, with D maybe TRBD2 (6 bases). Trimming shortened V by 0 bases and J by 4 bases, and 17 bases separated the two germline ends. This CDR3 has 17 amino acids. Germline V gene sequence: CDR1 SGHRS, CDR2 YFSETQ. CDR3 residues: CASSLVAGFSLYNEQFF. CDR3 nucleotide sequence: TGCGCCAGCAGCTTGGTGGCGGGGTTCAGCTTGTACAATGAGCAGTTCTTC.

In this sample, this clone turned up once. This CDR3 reads CASSLVSSGYNEQFF. In nucleotides, the CDR3 is TGTGCCAGCAGCTTAGTTTCTAGCGGTTACAATGAGCAGTTCTTC. The chain has TRBV7-2 and TRBJ2-1; 7 nucleotides line up with TRBD2. Germline V gene data show CDR1 as SGHTA and CDR2 as FQGNSA. V lost 1 base to trimming and J lost 4 bases; unmatched junction nucleotides: 4. This CDR3 spans 15 amino acids.

The chain is built from TRBV6-1 and TRBJ2-3; 7 bases match TRBD1. The CDR3 sequence is 15 residues long. Losses at the gene ends were 10 bases for V and 5 bases for J; bases not matched to a gene: 15. CDR1 and CDR2 from the germline V gene are MNHNS and SASEGT. The CDR3, as DNA: TGTGCCATTTCCCTCCTGCCGGGACAGCAAGATACGCAGTATTTT. It is translated as CAISLLPGQQDTQYF.

V and J are TRBV21-1 and TRBJ2-7; the D segment call TRBD1 is taken from the table without a DNA check. TRBV21-1 is assigned pseudogene status. The CDR3 runs to 17 residues. CDR3 in amino acids: CASSKAESRGSELEQYF. CDR3 DNA: TGTGCCAGCAGCAAAGCGGAATCCAGGGGGTCTGAGTTGGAGCAGTACTTC.

This chain links TRBV10-3 with TRBJ1-1; a possible D gene is TRBD1 (6 bases). CDR3 length: 14 amino acids. Deletions cut 4 bases from V and 0 bases from J, with 9 bases between. Germline V gene sequence: CDR1 ENHRY, CDR2 SYGVKD. CDR3 in amino acids: CAISGDTMNTEAFF. As DNA, the CDR3 is TGTGCCATCAGTGGGGACACCATGAACACTGAAGCTTTCTTT.

The V gene is TRBV6-5, the J gene TRBJ1-2; maybe TRBD1 (6 bases). Germline CDR1 is MNHEY and CDR2 is SVGAGI. CDR3 length: 15 residues. Trimming removed 6 bases at V and 6 bases at J, with 20 bases between. CDR3 amino acids: CASSIAGGRGDGYTF. The CDR3 bases are TGTGCCAGCAGCATCGCCGGGGGGCGCGGGGATGGCTACACCTTC.

This chain uses TRBV2 with TRBJ1-1; the D is unclear. The CDR3 has 13 amino acids. V was pared by 5 bases and J by 0 bases, with 7 bases between. Germline V gives CDR1 SNHLY, CDR2 FYNNEI. The CDR3 sequence is CASSTALNTEAFF. CDR3 sequence (DNA): TGTGCCAGCAGTACCGCGTTGAACACTGAAGCTTTCTTT.